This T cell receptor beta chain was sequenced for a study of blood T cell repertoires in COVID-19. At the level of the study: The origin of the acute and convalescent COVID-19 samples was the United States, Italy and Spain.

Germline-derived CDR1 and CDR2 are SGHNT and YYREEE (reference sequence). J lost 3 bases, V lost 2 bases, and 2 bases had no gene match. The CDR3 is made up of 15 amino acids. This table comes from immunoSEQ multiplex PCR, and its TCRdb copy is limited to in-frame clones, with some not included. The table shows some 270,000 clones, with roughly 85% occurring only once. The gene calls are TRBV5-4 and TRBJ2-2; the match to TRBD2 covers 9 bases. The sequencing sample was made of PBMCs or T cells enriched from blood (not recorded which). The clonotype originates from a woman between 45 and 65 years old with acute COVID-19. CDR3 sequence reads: CASSFQRGDTGELFF. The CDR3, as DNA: TGTGCCAGCAGCTTTCAGCGGGGGGACACCGGGGAGCTGTTTTTT.